This TCR beta chain was retrieved from a study of blood T cell repertoires in COVID-19 (dated by TCRdb to the early 2020s). Study-level background: The collaborator samples originated in the United States, Italy and Spain and spanned the acute and convalescent phases of COVID-19. The material from the prospective study consisted of cDNA or gDNA derived from T cells, B-cell-depleted T cells, or PBMCs. Deeply sampled blood TCRbeta repertoires from subjects exposed to, actively infected with, or recovered from COVID-19 were included in the dataset. A freely available public database, intended as a resource for researchers studying the immune response to SARS-CoV-2, is where the repertoires were released. Samples were obtained from the ongoing ImmuneRACE study (first 160 participants) and from 1,254 subjects provided by 6 global collaborators. Sample metadata almost always included a de-identified subject ID, COVID-19 status, age in years and sex. HLA class I and class II types, where available, came from metadata supplied by the sample provider rather than from assay-based typing. Beyond this particular receptor, the publication reports: How much clinical and demographic metadata was included differed by source and by participant, and the metadata was provided uncurated.

The collaborating institutions used their own protocols to collect whole blood in K2EDTA tubes. For TCRbeta analysis, collaborator samples were shipped as frozen whole blood, as isolated PBMCs, or as DNA extracted from either sample type. The immunoSEQ Assay, a bias-controlled multiplex PCR, was used to amplify TCRbeta CDR3 regions from genomic DNA. The source study handled its data this way. The number of nucleated cells in each sample was estimated from the amplification of reference gene primers within the assay. To quantify the absolute abundance of each unique TCRbeta CDR3 rearrangement, sequence reads were collapsed and filtered. For each sample, productive Simpson clonality was calculated by taking the square root of Simpson's diversity index across productive rearrangements. Imported from immuneACCESS, the table was reduced by TCRdb to in-frame sequences with V and J called. These copies leave out some clones; in studies compared against another copy, an unresolved V gene accounts for under half, and the cause of the remainder is not known. V and J calls plus clone size are reproduced from that table; the DNA served to infer D and trimming. Recorded for this sample are around 140,000 clones; 80% to 90% of them occurred a single time. Around 1.7% of the sample comes from the top ten.

A remark on this clone: Its antigen is currently not known. The input lacks base qualities; no much larger clone sits a single base away.

CDR1 and CDR2, per the germline V gene, are MDHEN and SYDVKM. Taken from cysteine to phenylalanine, the CDR3 has 14 residues. The sequence is cut down to CDR3 DNA, 42 bases in frame from base 1. Trimming removed 3 bases from V and 1 base from J, leaving 7 bases between the germline ends. The receptor was derived from a woman between 50 and 59 years old with acute or convalescent COVID-19. What was sequenced was peripheral blood. In this chain, TRBV28 is recombined with TRBJ1-3; no D gene is confidently identified. The CDR3 corresponds to CASSFGISGNTIYF. The nucleotide sequence reads as follows: TGTGCCAGCAGTTTCGGGATATCTGGAAACACCATATATTTT. Reference TRBV28 and TRBJ1-3 proteins supply the regions before and after the CDR3; the full variable domain is: DVKVTQSSRYLVKRTGEKVFLECVQDMDHENMFWYRQDPGLGLRLIYFSYDVKMKEKGDIPEGYSVSREKKERFSLILESASTNQTSMYLCASSFGISGNTIYFGEGSWLTVV.